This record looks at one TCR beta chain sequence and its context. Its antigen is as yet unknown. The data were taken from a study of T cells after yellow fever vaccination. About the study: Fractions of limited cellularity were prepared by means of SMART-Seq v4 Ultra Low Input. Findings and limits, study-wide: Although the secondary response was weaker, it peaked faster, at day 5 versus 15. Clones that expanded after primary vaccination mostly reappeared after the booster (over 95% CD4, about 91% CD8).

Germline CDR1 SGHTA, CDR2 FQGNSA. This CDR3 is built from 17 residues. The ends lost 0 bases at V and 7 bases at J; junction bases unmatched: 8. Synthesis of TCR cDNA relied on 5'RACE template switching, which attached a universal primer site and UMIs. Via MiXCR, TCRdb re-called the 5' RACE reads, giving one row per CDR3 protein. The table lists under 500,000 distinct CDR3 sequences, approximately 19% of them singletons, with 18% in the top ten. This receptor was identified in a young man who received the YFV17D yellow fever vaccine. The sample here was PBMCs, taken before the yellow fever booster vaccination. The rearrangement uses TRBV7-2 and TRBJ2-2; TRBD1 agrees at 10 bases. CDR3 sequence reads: CASSLAPGQGKYGELFF. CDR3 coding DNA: TGTGCCAGCAGCTTAGCGCCGGGACAGGGGAAGTACGGGGAGCTGTTTTTT.